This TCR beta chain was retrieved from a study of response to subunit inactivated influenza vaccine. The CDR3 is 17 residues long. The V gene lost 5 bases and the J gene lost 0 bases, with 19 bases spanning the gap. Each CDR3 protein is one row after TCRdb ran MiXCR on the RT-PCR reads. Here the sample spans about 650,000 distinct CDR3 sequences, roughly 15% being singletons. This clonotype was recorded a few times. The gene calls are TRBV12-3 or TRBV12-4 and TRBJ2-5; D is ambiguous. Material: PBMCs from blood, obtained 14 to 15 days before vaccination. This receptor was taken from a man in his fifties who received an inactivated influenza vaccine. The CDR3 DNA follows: TGTGCCAGCAGTCCCCTGGGCCCATATTATTACCAAGAGACCCAGTACTTC. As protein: CASSPLGPYYYQETQYF.